A selection of T cell receptor beta chains follows, all from one sample in a study of cytomegalovirus exposure and HLA in healthy donors. Sequencing used immunoSEQ multiplex PCR; TCRdb keeps in-frame clones, though not all of them. The sample includes about 160,000 clones, more than 60% seen only once; the top ten take 4.3%. Sequencing used PBMCs. The receptor set was obtained from a man aged 40-49 years in good health and CMV-seronegative. Both conserved end residues are part of each CDR3. Each record gives: D gene, clone size, V gene, J gene, CDR3 protein, CDR3 DNA. The D gene is left open where the match is weak. Clone size appears in some rows only: once, few, many, or a class for an expanded clone.

TRBD2,NA,TRBV19,TRBJ2-2,CASRGPGGAVTGELFF,TGTGCCAGTAGGGGGCCGGGGGGGGCCGTCACCGGGGAGCTGTTTTTT
TRBD1,NA,TRBV18,TRBJ1-1,CASSPRRGRMNTEAFF,TGTGCCAGCTCACCAAGGAGGGGGCGGATGAACACTGAAGCTTTCTTT
TRBD1,NA,TRBV2,TRBJ2-7,CAILKGDRGYEQYF,TGTGCCATCTTGAAGGGGGACAGGGGGTACGAGCAGTACTTC
TRBD1,many,TRBV27,TRBJ2-7,CASSVQGANYEQYF,TGTGCCAGCAGCGTACAGGGGGCGAACTACGAGCAGTACTTC
NA,NA,TRBV7-9,TRBJ1-5,CASSLGGGDVNQPQHF,TGTGCCAGCAGCTTAGGGGGCGGGGATGTCAATCAGCCCCAGCATTTT
NA,NA,TRBV7-2,TRBJ2-6,CASSSTRSMGANVLTF,TGTGCCAGCAGCTCGACCAGGTCTATGGGGGCCAACGTCCTGACTTTC
TRBD1,NA,TRBV2,TRBJ2-2,CASLGTGNTGELFF,TGTGCCAGCCTGGGGACAGGGAACACCGGGGAGCTGTTTTTT
TRBD1,NA,TRBV15,TRBJ1-2,CATSRQGKHGYTF,TGTGCCACCAGCCGACAGGGGAAGCATGGCTACACCTTC
TRBD2,NA,TRBV11-2,TRBJ2-4,CASSLQRGMYIQYF,TGTGCCAGCAGCTTACAGCGGGGGATGTACATTCAGTACTTC
TRBD2,NA,TRBV7-9,TRBJ2-5,CASSRPAGGRETQYF,TGTGCCAGCAGCCGACCGGCGGGGGGCCGGGAGACCCAGTACTTC
TRBD1,NA,TRBV4-1,TRBJ2-1,CASSQEGRDSNEQFF,TGCGCCAGCAGCCAAGAAGGAAGGGACAGCAATGAGCAGTTCTTC
NA,NA,TRBV2,TRBJ1-2,CASSESGSGYTF,TGTGCCAGCAGTGAATCCGGGAGTGGCTACACCTTC
NA,NA,TRBV7-9,TRBJ2-7,CASSASTGEGNEQYF,TGTGCCAGCAGCGCATCGACAGGGGAGGGGAACGAGCAGTACTTC
TRBD1,once,TRBV7-2,TRBJ1-2,CASSSQGAAYGYTF,TGTGCCAGCAGCTCACAGGGGGCGGCCTATGGCTACACCTTC
TRBD1,NA,TRBV27,TRBJ1-3,CASSLYADREKNTIYF,TGTGCCAGCAGTTTATATGCGGACAGGGAAAAAAACACCATATATTTT
NA,few,TRBV6-1,TRBJ1-4,CASSPSQGTNEKLFF,TGTGCCAGCAGCCCCTCACAGGGAACTAATGAAAAACTGTTTTTT
NA,few,TRBV6-5,TRBJ2-2,CASSTPDGDTGELFF,TGTGCCAGCAGTACCCCCGACGGAGACACCGGGGAGCTGTTTTTT
NA,NA,TRBV27,TRBJ1-5,CASTTGLNQPQHF,TGTGCCAGCACCACAGGTTTAAATCAGCCCCAGCATTTT
NA,NA,TRBV5-4,TRBJ1-2,CASSLTAEFYGYTF,TGTGCCAGCAGCTTGACAGCAGAATTCTATGGCTACACCTTC
NA,NA,TRBV12-2,TRBJ2-7,CASRFPSGGVYEQYF,TGTGCAAGTCGCTTTCCTAGCGGGGGGGTCTACGAGCAGTACTTC
NA,NA,TRBV5-4,TRBJ2-2,CASSLGGGSTGELFF,TGTGCCAGCAGCTTGGGTGGGGGGTCTACCGGGGAGCTGTTTTTT
TRBD1,once,TRBV27,TRBJ1-5,CASSPDRDSNQPQHF,TGTGCCAGCAGTCCGGACAGGGATAGCAATCAGCCCCAGCATTTT
NA,NA,TRBV5-4,TRBJ1-1,CASSLPTTEAFF,TGTGCCAGCAGCTTGCCTACCACTGAAGCTTTCTTT
NA,NA,TRBV6-1,TRBJ2-2,CATSEKQGTGELFF,TGTGCCACCTCCGAAAAACAGGGAACCGGGGAGCTGTTTTTT
TRBD1,NA,TRBV10-3,TRBJ1-2,CAISEDRGYGYTF,TGTGCCATCAGTGAGGACAGGGGCTATGGCTACACCTTC
TRBD2,NA,TRBV7-3,TRBJ2-3,CASSLPPGTSGTDTQYF,TGTGCCAGCAGCTTACCCCCCGGGACTAGCGGCACAGATACGCAGTATTTT
TRBD2,NA,TRBV19,TRBJ2-7,CASSPRTSGNEQYF,TGTGCCAGTAGTCCAAGGACTAGCGGAAACGAGCAGTACTTC
TRBD2,NA,TRBV9,TRBJ2-7,CASSVGGGGYEQYF,TGTGCCAGCAGCGTAGGTGGCGGGGGGTACGAGCAGTACTTC
TRBD1,NA,TRBV28,TRBJ1-1,CASSSRQGRTEAFF,TGTGCCAGCAGTTCTAGACAGGGGAGGACTGAAGCTTTCTTT